The 22 T cell receptor beta chains below all came from one sample that was sequenced in a study of type 1 regulatory T cells. For these receptors, no antigen is known. TCRdb passed the reads through MiXCR, listing each CDR3 protein once. The data contain 35,000 to 50,000 distinct CDR3 sequences, more than 10% of them seen just once; the ten biggest clones take up approximately 8%. Specimen: cultured non-Tr1 T cells, either the whole culture or a sorted T cell fraction (not recorded which). These receptors were taken from a human donor in good health.

This clonotype was seen a few times. J is TRBJ1-1 and V is TRBV28; TRBD1 is a possible D gene (6 bases). The CDR3 is 12 residues long. V was clipped by 7 bases and J by 4 bases, with 10 bases between them. Germline CDR1 and CDR2: MDHEN and SYDVKM. CDR3 amino acids: CASTQGSTEAFF. DNA for the CDR3: TGTGCCAGCACCCAGGGGAGCACTGAAGCTTTCTTT.

This chain joins TRBV20-1 and TRBJ2-1; weak D call: TRBD2 (5 bases). Trimming took 2 bases from V and 1 from J, leaving 9 bases between them. This CDR3 region has 14 residues. The germline gives CDR1 DFQATT, CDR2 SNEGSKA (reference sequence). The CDR3 region has the DNA TGCAGTGCTAGATTGAGCGGTTCCTACAATGAGCAGTTCTTC. Translation: CSARLSGSYNEQFF.

The table lists this clonotype with a few counts. J is TRBJ2-2 and V is TRBV5-1; no definite D call. Germline CDR1 is SGHRS and CDR2 is YFSETQ. V was trimmed by 6 bases and J by 1 base, leaving 7 bases between them. CDR3 length: 13 amino acids. The CDR3 DNA reads as TGCGCCAGCACTCTAGTGAACACCGGGGAGCTGTTTTTT. Protein sequence: CASTLVNTGELFF.

The rearrangement links TRBV6-5 to TRBJ2-7; the match to TRBD1 covers 7 bases. The CDR3 has 15 residues. Per germline, CDR1 MNHEY and CDR2 SVGAGI. V was clipped by 0 bases and J by 7 bases; unmatched bases: 9. The CDR3 protein is CASSYSALAGGEQYF. The CDR3 DNA sequence: TGTGCCAGCAGTTACTCCGCTCTGGCAGGGGGAGAGCAGTACTTC.

This clonotype has a count of ten or more. V and J are TRBV7-8 and TRBJ1-4; the match to TRBD1 covers 7 bases. The CDR3 sequence is 14 residues long. From germline, CDR1 is SGHVS and CDR2 FQNEAQ. The trim removed 5 bases at V and 5 bases at J, leaving 5 bases unmatched. The CDR3 nucleotides read TGTGCCAGCAGCCCTCGGACAGGAAATGAAAAACTGTTTTTT. It is translated as CASSPRTGNEKLFF.

This clonotype was recorded at least ten times. The chain carries TRBV6-1 and TRBJ1-1, with a weak D call TRBD1 (6 bases). The CDR3 totals 14 residues. Germline V lookup: CDR1 MNHNS, CDR2 SASEGT. Trimming removed 4 bases from V and 6 bases from J, with 15 bases in between. The CDR3 bases are TGTGCCAGCAGTGCTATAGGGGGTATATCTGAAGCTTTCTTT. It specifies CASSAIGGISEAFF.

This rearrangement joins TRBV7-2 to TRBJ2-5, with TRBD1 matching over 9 bases. Germline lookup yields CDR1 SGHTA and CDR2 FQGNSA. J gave up 5 bases and V 4 bases, and 5 bases lay outside the gene matches. The CDR3 totals 14 residues. CDR3 DNA: TGTGCCAGCAGCTGGGGACAGGGCGGGGAGACCCAGTACTTC. This translates into CASSWGQGGETQYF.

This chain joins TRBV7-2 and TRBJ1-2, with TRBD1 as a possible D gene (6 bases). Per the germline V gene, CDR1 is SGHTA and CDR2 is FQGNSA. CDR3 length: 14 amino acids. The V end lost 7 bases, the J end lost 7 bases, and 19 bases lay between the germline ends. The CDR3 DNA follows: TGTGCCAGCATCCTTCGGGGGGCGCAAGGTGGCTACACCTTC. It translates to CASILRGAQGGYTF.

This clonotype was detected ten times or more. The J gene is TRBJ2-7, the V gene TRBV19; D is uncertain. Germline CDR1 is LNHDA and CDR2 is SQIVND (reference sequence). With 0 bases removed from V and 2 bases from J, the gap between germline ends came to 5 bases. The CDR3 spans 13 residues. CDR3 loop: CASSIDRAYEQYF. The DNA for the CDR3 is TGTGCCAGTAGTATAGATAGAGCCTACGAGCAGTACTTC. Together with reference TRBV19 and TRBJ2-7, the CDR3 gives the full variable domain: DGGITQSPKYLFRKEGQNVTLSCEQNLNHDAMYWYRQDPGQGLRLIYYSQIVNDFQKGDIAEGYSVSREKKESFPLTVTSAQKNPTAFYLCASSIDRAYEQYFGPGTRLTVT.

V is TRBV4-2 and J is TRBJ2-1; 10 nucleotides agree with TRBD1. This CDR3 has 15 residues. Per the germline V gene, CDR1 is LGHNA and CDR2 is YNFKEQ. V lost 2 bases to trimming and J lost 9 bases; unmatched junction nucleotides: 7. DNA for the CDR3: TGTGCCAGCAGCCAAACGTCTGACAGGGGGCGTGAGCAGTTCTTC. Protein: CASSQTSDRGREQFF.

Ten or more counts support this clonotype. V is TRBV27 and J is TRBJ2-3; 8 nucleotides align to TRBD2. V lost 1 base, J lost 0 bases, and 3 bases stayed unmatched. This CDR3 is built from 16 residues. Germline CDR1 reads MNHEY; CDR2 reads SMNVEV (reference sequence). Here the CDR3 DNA reads TGTGCCAGCAGTTTATGGACTAGCCCTAGCACAGATACGCAGTATTTT. Its translation: CASSLWTSPSTDTQYF.

V and J are TRBV20-1 and TRBJ2-4; 11 nucleotides agree with TRBD2. The CDR3 has 14 residues. The V segment lost 0 bases and the J segment 8 bases; nucleotides outside the gene matches: 3. Looked up from germline, CDR1 is DFQATT and CDR2 is SNEGSKA (reference sequence). Here the CDR3 reads CSARDSGGGDIQYF. In DNA form, the CDR3 reads TGCAGTGCTAGAGATAGCGGGGGGGGCGACATTCAGTACTTC.

V usage is TRBV10-2 and J usage is TRBJ2-3; D may be TRBD2 (5 bases). CDR3 length: 13 amino acids. The V end lost 6 bases, the J end lost 1 base, and 8 bases lay between the germline ends. Germline V lookup: CDR1 WSHSY, CDR2 SAAADI. CDR3 coding DNA: TGCGCCAGCAGGATGAGGGGCACAGATACGCAGTATTTT. This encodes CASRMRGTDTQYF.

This clonotype was counted only a few times. The chain combines TRBV7-9 with TRBJ1-6; D not certain. There are 14 residues in the CDR3. Germline V gene data show CDR1 as SEHNR and CDR2 as FQNEAQ (reference sequence). Deletions cut 1 base from V and 6 bases from J, with 7 bases between. The CDR3 region is CASSLESLNSPLHF. CDR3 DNA sequence: TGTGCCAGCAGCTTAGAATCTCTTAATTCACCCCTCCACTTT. The variable domain in full, completed from reference TRBV7-9 and TRBJ1-6, reads DTGVSQNPRHKITKRGQNVTFRCDPISEHNRLYWYRQTLGQGPEFLTYFQNEAQLEKSRLLSDRFSAERPKGSFSTLEIQRTEQGDSAMYLCASSLESLNSPLHFGNGTRLTVT.

This clonotype was picked up a small number of times. V and J are TRBV7-2 and TRBJ2-7; TRBD2 matches at 7 bases. The CDR3 loop spans 16 amino acids. The germline V gene encodes CDR1 SGHTA and CDR2 FQGNSA. J gave up 3 bases and V 3 bases, and 11 bases lay outside the gene matches. CDR3 DNA sequence: TGTGCCAGCAGCTTGCGTGGGGCGGGAGATCTCTACGAGCAGTACTTC. It translates to CASSLRGAGDLYEQYF. The full variable domain, its missing parts supplied by reference TRBV7-2 and TRBJ2-7, is GAGVSQSPSNKVTEKGKDVELRCDPISGHTALYWYRQSLGQGLEFLIYFQGNSAPDKSGLPSDRFSAERTGGSVSTLTIQRTQQEDSAVYLCASSLRGAGDLYEQYFGPGTRLTVT.

At least ten counts were recorded for this clonotype. V usage is TRBV30 and J usage is TRBJ2-3, with 8 bases lining up with TRBD1. CDR1 and CDR2 (germline): GTSNPN, SVGIG (reference sequence). CDR3 length: 14 amino acids. V trimming: 0 bases; J trimming: 4 bases; junction bases outside the gene matches: 3. CDR3: CAWSVGQVADTQYF. The DNA of the CDR3 is TGTGCCTGGAGTGTGGGACAGGTAGCAGATACGCAGTATTTT. Together with reference TRBV30 and TRBJ2-3, the CDR3 gives the full variable domain: SQTIHQWPATLVQPVGSPLSLECTVEGTSNPNLYWYRQAAGRGLQLLFYSVGIGQISSEVPQNLSASRPQDRQFILSSKKLLLSDSGFYLCAWSVGQVADTQYFGPGTRLTVL.

This clonotype was seen ten or more times. The chain carries TRBV12-3 or TRBV12-4 and TRBJ1-4; D is unclear. This CDR3 region has 12 residues. V lost 3 bases and J lost 8, with 7 bases in between. The CDR3 here is CASSFLGEKLFF. The DNA of the CDR3 is TGTGCCAGCAGTTTTTTAGGCGAAAAACTGTTTTTT.

This clonotype occurred many times. The genes are TRBV9 and TRBJ2-3; D gene uncertain. V lost 0 bases to trimming and J lost 4 bases, with 9 bases between them. The CDR3 totals 14 residues. Looked up from germline, CDR1 is SGDLS and CDR2 is YYNGEE. CDR3 DNA: TGTGCCAGCAGCGTAGGGGGTCCTCCAGATACGCAGTATTTT. It yields the protein CASSVGGPPDTQYF.

To note about this clonotype: One junction end does not reproduce the germline sequence, and a read error may be involved. The chain combines TRBV7-2 with TRBJ1-6; D might be TRBD1 (6 bases). Germline V lookup: CDR1 SGHTA, CDR2 FQGNSA. The CDR3 sequence is 15 residues long. In DNA form, the CDR3 reads TGTGCCAGCAGCACCCGACAGGCCGGGGATTCACCCCACCACTTT. This codes for CASSTRQAGDSPHHF.

This clonotype was seen at least ten times. The V and J genes are TRBV20-1 and TRBJ2-7, with 11 bases aligning to TRBD2. Germline V lookup: CDR1 DFQATT, CDR2 SNEGSKA (reference sequence). CDR3 length: 14 amino acids. Trimming took 1 base from V and 4 from J; bases not matched to a gene: 3. The CDR3 spells CSARVAGGMYEQYF. The CDR3 DNA sequence: TGCAGTGCTAGAGTAGCGGGAGGGATGTACGAGCAGTACTTC.

In its sample, this clonotype was seen many times. The chain is built from TRBV6-6 and TRBJ2-3; the D is unclear. CDR1 MNHNY and CDR2 SVGAGI come from the germline V gene (reference sequence). Trimming cost V 8 bases and J 2 bases, with 11 bases left between them. The CDR3 covers 13 residues. The CDR3 bases are TGTGCCAGCTTTGCCCCCTACACAGATACGCAGTATTTT. Encoded protein: CASFAPYTDTQYF.

The chain couples TRBV20-1 to TRBJ2-2; D possibly corresponds to TRBD2 (5 bases). Trimming pared 3 bases from V and 0 bases from J, leaving 11 bases between. Per germline, CDR1 DFQATT and CDR2 SNEGSKA (reference sequence). The CDR3 spans 15 residues. CDR3 nucleotide sequence: TGCAGTGCTAGCGGGGTAGTGCCGAACACCGGGGAGCTGTTTTTT. It encodes CSASGVVPNTGELFF.